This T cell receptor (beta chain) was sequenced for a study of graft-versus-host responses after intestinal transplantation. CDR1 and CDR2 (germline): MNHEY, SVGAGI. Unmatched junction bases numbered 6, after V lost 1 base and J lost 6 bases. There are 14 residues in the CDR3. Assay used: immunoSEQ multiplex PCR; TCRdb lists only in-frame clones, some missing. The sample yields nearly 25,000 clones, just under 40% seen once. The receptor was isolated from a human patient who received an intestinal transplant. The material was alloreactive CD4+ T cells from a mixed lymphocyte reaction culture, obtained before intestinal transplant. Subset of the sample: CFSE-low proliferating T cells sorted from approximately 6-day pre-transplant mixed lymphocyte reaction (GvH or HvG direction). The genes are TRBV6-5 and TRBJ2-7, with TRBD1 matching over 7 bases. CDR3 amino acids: CASSYYRGGREQYF. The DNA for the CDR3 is TGTGCCAGCAGTTACTACAGGGGTGGACGCGAGCAGTACTTC.